This TCR beta chain was recorded in a study of blood T cells in healthy people across ages. This clonotype is a singleton in its sample. Next came a second PCR, run for about 7 to 11 cycles, which used a sample-barcoded 5' primer along with a J-beta primer mix. One entry per CDR3 protein results from TCRdb running MiXCR on the 5' RACE reads. Of around 990,000 distinct CDR3 sequences listed, about two fifths are singletons. From germline, CDR1 is ENHRY and CDR2 SYGVKD. V was cut by 5 bases and J by 0 bases, with 8 bases left in between. The CDR3 loop spans 14 amino acids. The receptor was derived from a man in his late teens or twenties in good health. Sequencing used blood. V and J are TRBV10-3 and TRBJ1-3; the D is unclear. DNA for the CDR3: TGTGCCATCAGTACAGAAAACTCTGGAAACACCATATATTTT. It encodes CAISTENSGNTIYF.